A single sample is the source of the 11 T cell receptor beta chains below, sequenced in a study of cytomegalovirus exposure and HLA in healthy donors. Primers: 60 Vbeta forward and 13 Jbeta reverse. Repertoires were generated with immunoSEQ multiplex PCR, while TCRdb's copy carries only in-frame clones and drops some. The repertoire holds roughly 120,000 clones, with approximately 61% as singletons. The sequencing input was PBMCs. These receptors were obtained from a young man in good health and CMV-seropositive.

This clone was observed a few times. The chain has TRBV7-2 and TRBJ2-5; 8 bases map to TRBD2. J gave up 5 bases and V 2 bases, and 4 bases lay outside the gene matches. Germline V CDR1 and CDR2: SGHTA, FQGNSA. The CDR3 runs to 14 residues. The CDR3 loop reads CASSLTGGPETQYF. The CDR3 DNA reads TGTGCCAGCAGCTTAACGGGAGGGCCCGAGACCCAGTACTTC.

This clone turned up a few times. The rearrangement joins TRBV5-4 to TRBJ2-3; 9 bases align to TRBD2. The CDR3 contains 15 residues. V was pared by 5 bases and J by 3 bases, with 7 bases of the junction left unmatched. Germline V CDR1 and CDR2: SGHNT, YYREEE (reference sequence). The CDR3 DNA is TGTGCCAGCAGACGCCTAGCGGGGAGGACAGATACGCAGTATTTT. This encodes CASRRLAGRTDTQYF.

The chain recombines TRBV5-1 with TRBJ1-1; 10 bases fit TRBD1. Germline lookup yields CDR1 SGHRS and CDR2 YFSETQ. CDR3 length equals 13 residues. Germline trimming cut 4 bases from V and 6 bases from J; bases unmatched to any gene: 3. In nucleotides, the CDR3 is TGCGCCAGCAGCCAGGGACAGGGGTCTGAAGCTTTCTTT. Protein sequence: CASSQGQGSEAFF.

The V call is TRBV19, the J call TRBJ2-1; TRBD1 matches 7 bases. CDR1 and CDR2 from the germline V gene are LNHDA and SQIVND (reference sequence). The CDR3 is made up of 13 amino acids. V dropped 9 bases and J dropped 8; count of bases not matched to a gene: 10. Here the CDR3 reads CASKPTGIDEQFF. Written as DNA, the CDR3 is TGTGCCAGCAAGCCGACAGGGATCGATGAGCAGTTCTTC.

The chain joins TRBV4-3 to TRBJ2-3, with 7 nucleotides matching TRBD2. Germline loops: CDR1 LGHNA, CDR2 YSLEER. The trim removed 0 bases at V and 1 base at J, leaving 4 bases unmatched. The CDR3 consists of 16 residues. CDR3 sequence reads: CASSQELAGGTDTQYF. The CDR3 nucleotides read TGCGCCAGCAGCCAAGAACTTGCGGGAGGCACAGATACGCAGTATTTT.

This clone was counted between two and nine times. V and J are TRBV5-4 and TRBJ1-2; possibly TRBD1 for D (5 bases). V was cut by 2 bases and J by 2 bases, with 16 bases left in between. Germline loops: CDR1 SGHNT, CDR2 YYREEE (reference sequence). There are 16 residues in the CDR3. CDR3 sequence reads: CASSFSRGSTNYGYTF. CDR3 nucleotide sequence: TGTGCCAGCAGCTTCTCTAGGGGAAGCACCAACTATGGCTACACCTTC.

CDR3 sequence: CASSEVPVQYF. CDR3 in DNA: TGTGCCAGCAGTGAAGTCCCCGTTCAGTACTTC. The chain recombines TRBV6-1 with TRBJ2-4, with unresolved D. With 1 base removed from V and 11 bases from J, the gap between germline ends came to 6 bases. This CDR3 spans 11 amino acids. Per the germline V gene, CDR1 is MNHNS and CDR2 is SASEGT.

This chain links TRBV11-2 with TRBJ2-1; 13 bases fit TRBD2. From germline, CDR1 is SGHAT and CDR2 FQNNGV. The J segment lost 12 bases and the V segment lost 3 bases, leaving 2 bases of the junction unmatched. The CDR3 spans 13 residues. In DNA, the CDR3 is TGTGCCAGCAGCTTCGGGACTAGCGGGACGCAGTTCTTC. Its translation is CASSFGTSGTQFF.

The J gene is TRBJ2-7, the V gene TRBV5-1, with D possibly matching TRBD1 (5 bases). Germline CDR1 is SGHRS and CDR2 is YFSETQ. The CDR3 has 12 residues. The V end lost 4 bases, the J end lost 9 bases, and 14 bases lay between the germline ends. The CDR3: CASSATQGPQYF. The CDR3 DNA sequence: TGCGCCAGCAGCGCCACTCAGGGCCCGCAGTACTTC. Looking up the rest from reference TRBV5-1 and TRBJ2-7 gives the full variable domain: KAGVTQTPRYLIKTRGQQVTLSCSPISGHRSVSWYQQTPGQGLQFLFEYFSETQRNKGNFPGRFSGRQFSNSRSEMNVSTLELGDSALYLCASSATQGPQYFGPGTRLTVT.

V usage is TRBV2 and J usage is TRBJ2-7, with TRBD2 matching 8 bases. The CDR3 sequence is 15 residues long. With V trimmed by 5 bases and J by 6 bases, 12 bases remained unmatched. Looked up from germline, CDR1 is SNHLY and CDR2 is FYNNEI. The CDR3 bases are TGTGCCAGCAGTCCGAGCGGGAGCGTCCGGGGCGAGCAGTACTTC. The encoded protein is CASSPSGSVRGEQYF.

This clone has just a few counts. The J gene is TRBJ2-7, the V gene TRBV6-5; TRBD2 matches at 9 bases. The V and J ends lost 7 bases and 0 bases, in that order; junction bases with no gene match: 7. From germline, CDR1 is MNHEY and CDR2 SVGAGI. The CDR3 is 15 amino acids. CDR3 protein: CASTVDSGSSYEQYF. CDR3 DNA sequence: TGTGCCAGCACCGTAGATAGCGGGAGCTCCTACGAGCAGTACTTC.